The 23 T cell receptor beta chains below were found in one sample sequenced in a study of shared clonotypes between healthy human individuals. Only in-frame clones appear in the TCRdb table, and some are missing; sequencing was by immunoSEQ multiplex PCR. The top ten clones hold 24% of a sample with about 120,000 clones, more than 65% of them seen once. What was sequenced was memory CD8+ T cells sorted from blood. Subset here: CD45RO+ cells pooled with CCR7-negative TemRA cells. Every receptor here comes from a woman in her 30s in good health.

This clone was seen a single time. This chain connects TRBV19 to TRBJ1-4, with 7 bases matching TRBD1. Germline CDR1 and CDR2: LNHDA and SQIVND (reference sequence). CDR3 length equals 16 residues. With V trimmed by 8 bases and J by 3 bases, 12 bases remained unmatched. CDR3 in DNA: TGTGCCAGTGCGGCGGGACAGTCGTTTCCTAATGAAAAACTGTTTTTT. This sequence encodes CASAAGQSFPNEKLFF. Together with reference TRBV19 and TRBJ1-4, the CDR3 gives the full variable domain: DGGITQSPKYLFRKEGQNVTLSCEQNLNHDAMYWYRQDPGQGLRLIYYSQIVNDFQKGDIAEGYSVSREKKESFPLTVTSAQKNPTAFYLCASAAGQSFPNEKLFFGSGTQLSVL.

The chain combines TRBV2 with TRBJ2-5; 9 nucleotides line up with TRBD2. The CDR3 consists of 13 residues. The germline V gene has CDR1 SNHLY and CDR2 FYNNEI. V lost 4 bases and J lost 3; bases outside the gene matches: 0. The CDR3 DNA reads TGTGCCAGCAGTGTAGCGGGAGAAGAGACCCAGTACTTC. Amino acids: CASSVAGEETQYF.

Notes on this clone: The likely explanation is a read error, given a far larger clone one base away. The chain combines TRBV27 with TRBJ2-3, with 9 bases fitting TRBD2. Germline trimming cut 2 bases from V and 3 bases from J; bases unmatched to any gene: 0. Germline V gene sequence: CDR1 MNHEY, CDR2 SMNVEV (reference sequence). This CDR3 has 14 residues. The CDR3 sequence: CASSLAGGTDTQYF. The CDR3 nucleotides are TGTGCCAGCAGTTTAGCGGGAGGGACAGATACGCAGTATTTT.

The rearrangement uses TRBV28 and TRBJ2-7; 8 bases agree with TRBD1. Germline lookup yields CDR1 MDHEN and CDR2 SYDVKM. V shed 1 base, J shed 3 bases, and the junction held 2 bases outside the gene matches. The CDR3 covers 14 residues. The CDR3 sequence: CASSLSGTGYEQYF. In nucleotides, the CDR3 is TGTGCCAGCAGTTTATCTGGGACAGGCTACGAGCAGTACTTC.

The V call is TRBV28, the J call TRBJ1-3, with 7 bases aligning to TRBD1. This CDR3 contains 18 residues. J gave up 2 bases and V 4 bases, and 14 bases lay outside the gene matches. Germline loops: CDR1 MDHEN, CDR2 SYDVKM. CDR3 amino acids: CASSSIPTGRITGNTIYF. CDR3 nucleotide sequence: TGTGCCAGCAGTTCTATCCCGACAGGGAGGATCACTGGAAACACCATATATTTT.

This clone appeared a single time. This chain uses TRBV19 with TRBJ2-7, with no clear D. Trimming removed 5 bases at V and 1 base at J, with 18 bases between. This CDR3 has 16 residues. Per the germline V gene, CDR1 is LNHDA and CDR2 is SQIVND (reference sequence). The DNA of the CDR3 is TGTGCCAGTAGTGCCTCTCGACACTATCGGTCCTACGAGCAGTACTTC. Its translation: CASSASRHYRSYEQYF.

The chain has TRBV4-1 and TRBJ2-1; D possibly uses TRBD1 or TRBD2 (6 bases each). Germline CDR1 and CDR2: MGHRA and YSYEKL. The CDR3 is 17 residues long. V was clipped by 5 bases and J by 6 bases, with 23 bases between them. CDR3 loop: CASSFGSGASSSNEQFF. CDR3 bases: TGCGCCAGCAGCTTCGGGTCGGGGGCAAGTTCGAGCAATGAGCAGTTCTTC.

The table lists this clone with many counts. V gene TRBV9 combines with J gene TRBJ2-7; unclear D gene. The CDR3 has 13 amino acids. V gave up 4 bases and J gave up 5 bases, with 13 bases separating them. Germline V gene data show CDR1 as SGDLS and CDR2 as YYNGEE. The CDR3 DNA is TGTGCCAGCAGCCTCGGGCCATCCCACGAGCAGTACTTC. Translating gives CASSLGPSHEQYF. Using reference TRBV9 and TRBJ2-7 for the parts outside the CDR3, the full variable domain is DSGVTQTPKHLITATGQRVTLRCSPRSGDLSVYWYQQSLDQGLQFLIQYYNGEERAKGNILERFSAQQFPDLHSELNLSSLELGDSALYFCASSLGPSHEQYFGPGTRLTVT.

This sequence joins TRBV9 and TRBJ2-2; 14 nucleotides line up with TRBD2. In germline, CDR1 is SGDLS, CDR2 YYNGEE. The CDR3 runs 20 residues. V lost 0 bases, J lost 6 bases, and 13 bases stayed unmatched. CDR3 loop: CASSVALRLAGGQGAGELFF. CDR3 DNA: TGTGCCAGCAGCGTAGCTCTAAGACTAGCGGGAGGGCAAGGAGCCGGGGAGCTGTTTTTT.

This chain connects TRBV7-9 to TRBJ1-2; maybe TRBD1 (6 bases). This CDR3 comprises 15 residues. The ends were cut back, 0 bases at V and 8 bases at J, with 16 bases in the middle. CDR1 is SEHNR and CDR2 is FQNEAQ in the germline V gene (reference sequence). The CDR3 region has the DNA TGTGCCAGCAGCTTAGCAGGCGCCAGGGGAGTCGGCTACACCTTC. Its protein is CASSLAGARGVGYTF.

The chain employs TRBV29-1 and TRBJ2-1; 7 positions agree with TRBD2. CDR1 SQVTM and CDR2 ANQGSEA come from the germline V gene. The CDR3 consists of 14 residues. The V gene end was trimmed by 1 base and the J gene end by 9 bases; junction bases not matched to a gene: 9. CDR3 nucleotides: TGCAGCGTTGAAGGGGGGAGGGCTTCTGGTGAGCAGTTCTTC. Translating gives CSVEGGRASGEQFF.

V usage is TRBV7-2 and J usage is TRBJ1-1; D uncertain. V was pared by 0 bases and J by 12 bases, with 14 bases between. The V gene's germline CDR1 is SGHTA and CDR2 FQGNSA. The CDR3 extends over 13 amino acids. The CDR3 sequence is CASSLAVKSPTFF. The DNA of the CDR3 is TGTGCCAGCAGCTTAGCGGTGAAGTCGCCCACTTTCTTT.

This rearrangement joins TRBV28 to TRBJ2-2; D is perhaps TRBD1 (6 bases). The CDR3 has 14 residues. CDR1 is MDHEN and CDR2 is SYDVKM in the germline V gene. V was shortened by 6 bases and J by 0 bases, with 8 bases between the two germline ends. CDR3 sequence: CASSDRSNTGELFF. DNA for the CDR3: TGTGCCAGCAGCGACAGGTCGAACACCGGGGAGCTGTTTTTT.

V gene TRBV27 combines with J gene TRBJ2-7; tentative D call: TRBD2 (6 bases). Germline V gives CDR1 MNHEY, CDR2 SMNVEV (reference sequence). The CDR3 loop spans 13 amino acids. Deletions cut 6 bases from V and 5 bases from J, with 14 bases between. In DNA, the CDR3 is TGTGCCAGCAGGGAGGAGGGTCCCCACGAGCAGTACTTC. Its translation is CASREEGPHEQYF.

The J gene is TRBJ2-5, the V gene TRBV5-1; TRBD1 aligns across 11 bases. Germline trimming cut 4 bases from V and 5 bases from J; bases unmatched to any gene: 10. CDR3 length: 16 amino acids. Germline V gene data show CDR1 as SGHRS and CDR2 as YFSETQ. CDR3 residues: CASSLTGTGGGETQYF. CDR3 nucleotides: TGCGCCAGCAGCCTTACCGGGACAGGGGGTGGTGAGACCCAGTACTTC.

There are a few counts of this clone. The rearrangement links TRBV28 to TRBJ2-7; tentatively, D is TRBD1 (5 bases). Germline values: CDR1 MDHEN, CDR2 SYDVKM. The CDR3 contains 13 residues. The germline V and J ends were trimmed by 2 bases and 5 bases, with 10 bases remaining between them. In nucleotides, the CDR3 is TGTGCCAGCAGTTTAGGGGCTCAGGACGAGCAGTACTTC. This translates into CASSLGAQDEQYF.

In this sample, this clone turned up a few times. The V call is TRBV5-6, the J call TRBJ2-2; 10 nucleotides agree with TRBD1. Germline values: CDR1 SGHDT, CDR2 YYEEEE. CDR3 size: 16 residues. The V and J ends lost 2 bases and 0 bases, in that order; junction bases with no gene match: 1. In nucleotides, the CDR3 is TGTGCCAGCAGCTTAGGACAGGGGGCGAACACCGGGGAGCTGTTTTTT. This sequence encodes CASSLGQGANTGELFF.

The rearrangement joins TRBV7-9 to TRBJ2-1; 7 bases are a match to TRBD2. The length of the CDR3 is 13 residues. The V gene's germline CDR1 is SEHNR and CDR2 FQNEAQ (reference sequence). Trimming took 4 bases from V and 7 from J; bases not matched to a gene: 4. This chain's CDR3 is CASSSPLANEQFF. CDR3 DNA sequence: TGTGCCAGCAGCTCGCCACTAGCGAATGAGCAGTTCTTC. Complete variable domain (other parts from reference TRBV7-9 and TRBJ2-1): DTGVSQNPRHKITKRGQNVTFRCDPISEHNRLYWYRQTLGQGPEFLTYFQNEAQLEKSRLLSDRFSAERPKGSFSTLEIQRTEQGDSAMYLCASSSPLANEQFFGPGTRLTVL.

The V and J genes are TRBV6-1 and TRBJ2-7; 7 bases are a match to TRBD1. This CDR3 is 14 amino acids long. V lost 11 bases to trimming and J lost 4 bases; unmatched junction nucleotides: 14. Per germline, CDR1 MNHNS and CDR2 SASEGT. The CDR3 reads CAAGAGTAPYEQYF. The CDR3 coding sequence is TGTGCCGCAGGGGCCGGGACAGCCCCTTACGAGCAGTACTTC.

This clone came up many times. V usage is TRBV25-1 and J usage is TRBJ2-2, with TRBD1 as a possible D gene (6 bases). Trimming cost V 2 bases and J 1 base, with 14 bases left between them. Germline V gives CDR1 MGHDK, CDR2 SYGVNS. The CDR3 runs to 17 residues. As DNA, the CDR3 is TGTGCCAGCAGTGAACCTCCGGGGACAAGGAACACCGGGGAGCTGTTTTTT. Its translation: CASSEPPGTRNTGELFF.

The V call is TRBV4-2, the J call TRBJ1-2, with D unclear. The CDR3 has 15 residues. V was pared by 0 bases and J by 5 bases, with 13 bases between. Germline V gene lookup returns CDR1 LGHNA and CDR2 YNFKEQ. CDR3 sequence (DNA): TGTGCCAGCAGCCAAGATCTCGTAGCTTTTTATGGCTACACCTTC. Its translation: CASSQDLVAFYGYTF.

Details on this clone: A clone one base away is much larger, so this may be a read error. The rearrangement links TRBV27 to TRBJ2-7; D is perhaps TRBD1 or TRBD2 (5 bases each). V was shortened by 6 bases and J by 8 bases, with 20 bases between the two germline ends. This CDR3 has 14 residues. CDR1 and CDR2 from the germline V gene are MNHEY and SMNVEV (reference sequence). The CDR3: CASRQGALLDKQYF. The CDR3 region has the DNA TGTGCCAGCAGGCAGGGAGCTCTTTTAGACAAGCAGTACTTC.

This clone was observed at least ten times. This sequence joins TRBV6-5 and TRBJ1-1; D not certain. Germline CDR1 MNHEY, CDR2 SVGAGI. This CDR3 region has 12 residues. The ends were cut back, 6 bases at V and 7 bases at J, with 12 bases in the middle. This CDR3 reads CASSPGHSEAFF. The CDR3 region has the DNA TGTGCCAGCAGCCCTGGGCATAGTGAAGCTTTCTTT.